This T cell receptor (beta chain) was sequenced during a study of blood T cell repertoires in COVID-19. Study background: T cells, B-cell-depleted T cells, or PBMCs supplied cDNA or gDNA.

This clone has just one count. V was cut by 3 bases and J by 2 bases, with 12 bases left in between. Germline CDR1 is LGHNT and CDR2 is FRNRAP. The CDR3 length is 15 residues. Followed over time, Seattle patients had been enrolled while infection was active. Original analysis: Estimates of nucleated cell counts were drawn from the amplification of reference gene primers. Sequenced by immunoSEQ multiplex PCR; TCRdb stores in-frame clones only, minus some. V, J and clone size reflect that table, while D and trimming were determined from the DNA. The sample records 50,000 to 60,000 clones, about nine tenths being singletons.

Sequencing input: peripheral blood. The clonotype was recovered from a man aged 40-49 years with COVID-19, enrolled during active disease. The chain joins TRBV12-5 to TRBJ2-3; D unresolved. CDR3 DNA: TGTGCTAGTGGTTTTTTCGAGGCTCCCACAGATACGCAGTATTTT. It encodes CASGFFEAPTDTQYF.